This record looks at one T cell receptor (beta chain) sequence and its context. Its antigen is unidentified. This sample is drawn from a study of naive and memory T cell subsets. Study outcomes and limitations: Possibly reflecting memory cells re-expressing CD45RA, a few larger clonotypes occurred in naive repertoires, especially CD8.

The V and J ends lost 5 bases and 1 base, in that order; junction bases with no gene match: 3. The CDR3 runs to 15 residues. The beta constant-region primer was an equimolar mix of two oligonucleotides covering TRBC1 and TRBC2. The ligated cDNA underwent four PCR rounds using SP2 and nested alpha and beta constant-region primers. An oligonucleotide with the SP2 primer and a 12-nucleotide UMI was ligated to the cDNA 3' end. TCRdb ran MiXCR on the UMI-ligation and nested PCR reads and lists one entry per CDR3 protein. The sample carries approximately 150,000 distinct CDR3 sequences, approximately 20% recorded once. Cells stained for CD3, CD4, CD8, CD45RA, CD27 and viability were sorted into four CD45RA/CD27 subsets.

The J gene is TRBJ2-7, the V gene TRBV12-3 or TRBV12-4; 12 positions match TRBD1. The sequencing input was naive CD8+ T cells from blood. The TCR comes from a human donor in good health. CDR3 sequence: CASSTGQGASYEQYF. The CDR3 DNA reads as TGTGCCAGCAGTACGGGACAGGGGGCTTCCTACGAGCAGTACTTC.